These T cell receptor beta chains were read from a single sample in a study of response to subunit inactivated influenza vaccine. MiXCR, run by TCRdb on the RT-PCR reads, gives a single entry per CDR3 protein. The sample lists 450,000 to 600,000 distinct CDR3 sequences, 6% to 9% occurring once. Specimen: PBMCs from blood, collected 23 to 25 months after vaccination. All receptors come from a man aged 50-75 years who received an inactivated influenza vaccine. CDR3s include the opening cysteine and the closing phenylalanine or tryptophan. D genes are given only for firm matches. Size is stated for part of the rows, as once, few or many counts, or as a class when the clone is expanded.

d_call clone_size cdr3_length j_call v_call cdr3_nt cdr3_aa
TRBD1 . 15 TRBJ2-7 TRBV27 TGTGCCAGCAGCCCTACAGGGGCGAGCTCCTACGAGCAGTACTTC CASSPTGASSYEQYF
. many 15 TRBJ2-1 TRBV5-4 TGTGCCAGCAGCTTTGACACTAGCTCCTACAATGAGCAGTTCTTC CASSFDTSSYNEQFF
TRBD1 many 16 TRBJ1-5 TRBV20-1 TGCAGTGCTAGAGATTCCGGGACAGGGGGCCATCAGCCCCAGCATTTT CSARDSGTGGHQPQHF
. . 14 TRBJ2-6 TRBV12-3/TRBV12-4 TGTGCCAGCCGCGGGGACTCTGGGGCCAACGTCCTGACTTTC CASRGDSGANVLTF
. few 16 TRBJ2-3 TRBV6-2/TRBV6-3 TGTGCCAGCAGCTTTGGGACGGCCATCGTAACAGATACGCAGTATTTT CASSFGTAIVTDTQYF
TRBD1 few 17 TRBJ1-6 TRBV11-2 TGTGCCAGCAGCTTACCCCCGGGACAGAAGAAGAATTCACCCCTCCACTTT CASSLPPGQKKNSPLHF
. many 14 TRBJ2-7 TRBV10-3 TGTGCCATCAGTGACGATTTGAGGGTCGACGAGCAGTACTTC CAISDDLRVDEQYF
. few 13 TRBJ2-7 TRBV3-1 TGTGCCAGTGGTTTTCTAGGGCCCTACGAGCAGTACTTC CASGFLGPYEQYF
TRBD1 . 16 TRBJ1-5 TRBV27 TGTGCCAGCAGTTTATCGCACAGGGGCAGCAATCAGCCCCAGCATTTT CASSLSHRGSNQPQHF
TRBD1 . 16 TRBJ2-7 TRBV7-2 TGTGCCAGCAGCTCCCGAGGGGACAGCCTCACCTACGAGCAGTACTTC CASSSRGDSLTYEQYF
TRBD1 many 17 TRBJ1-6 TRBV7-9 TGTGCCAGCAGCCATGGGACAGTGACCCCCTATGATTCACCCCTCCACTTT CASSHGTVTPYDSPLHF
TRBD1 few 16 TRBJ2-7 TRBV6-5 TGTGCCAGCAGTTACTCCAGGACAGGGGAGGGTTACGAGCAGTACTTC CASSYSRTGEGYEQYF
. few 13 TRBJ1-1 TRBV28 TGTGCCAGCATTGAAGGGGGGGAGGCGGAAGCTTTCTTT CASIEGGEAEAFF
TRBD2 many 14 TRBJ2-3 TRBV7-9 TGTGCCAGCAGCGCGGAGCGGGGAACAGATACGCAGTATTTT CASSAERGTDTQYF
. many 17 TRBJ2-1 TRBV7-6 TGTGCCAGCAGCCCCCGTCCTGGCGCGGACCAATACAATGAGCAGTTCTTC CASSPRPGADQYNEQFF
. few 16 TRBJ2-7 TRBV4-3 TGCGCCAGCAGCCAAGATCCCAGGGGACCCTCCTACGAGCAGTACTTC CASSQDPRGPSYEQYF
TRBD1 . 16 TRBJ1-1 TRBV4-1 TGCGCCAGCAGCCTCCTTCCGGAGGGGGCGAACACTGAAGCTTTCTTT CASSLLPEGANTEAFF
TRBD2 many 13 TRBJ2-4 TRBV20-1 TGCAGTGCCCCTAGCGGGAGGAGGCACATTCAGTACTTC CSAPSGRRHIQYF
. many 11 TRBJ1-2 TRBV10-1 TGCGCCAGCCGCGAGGTGGGTGGCTACACTTTC CASREVGGYTF
. few 12 TRBJ1-2 TRBV29-1 TGCAGCGTTGGAGGGACGGCCTATGGCTACACCTTC CSVGGTAYGYTF
TRBD1 few 16 TRBJ2-5 TRBV7-9 TGTGCCAGCAGCTTAGTTGGACAGGGACACCAAGAGACCCAGTACTTC CASSLVGQGHQETQYF
. . 16 TRBJ2-1 TRBV20-1 TGCAGTGCTAGAGATCTTGCGTGGACCGACTACAATGAGCAGTTCTTC CSARDLAWTDYNEQFF
TRBD2 few 15 TRBJ2-3 TRBV6-1 TGTGCCAGCAGGATGACTAGCGGGGGCACAGATACGCAGTATTTT CASRMTSGGTDTQYF
TRBD1 few 14 TRBJ2-7 TRBV28 TGTGCCAGCAGGAGTTGGACAGGGGGGTACGAGCAGTACTTC CASRSWTGGYEQYF
TRBD2 many 18 TRBJ2-1 TRBV11-2 TGTGCCAGCAGCGGGGGGACTAGCCCCAAAGTTTCCTACAATGAGCAGTTCTTC CASSGGTSPKVSYNEQFF
. few 15 TRBJ2-2 TRBV14 TGTGCCAGCAGCCAAAGGGCAGGGTCCGCCGGGGAGCTGTTTTTT CASSQRAGSAGELFF
. . 13 TRBJ2-7 TRBV11-3 TGTGCCAGCAGCTCCGCCGGATCCTACGAGCAGTACTTC CASSSAGSYEQYF
TRBD2 few 16 TRBJ2-1 TRBV28 TGTGCCAGCAGACCTCAACTAGCGGCCCTTTGGGGTGAGCAGTTCTTC CASRPQLAALWGEQFF
. many 14 TRBJ2-7 TRBV5-4 TGTGCCAGCAGCCCTTCGTCGGGACCCTACGAGCAGTACTTC CASSPSSGPYEQYF
TRBD1 . 15 TRBJ1-2 TRBV27 TGTGCCAGCAGTCGTCGACAGGGGGGAGTCTATGGCTACACCTTC CASSRRQGGVYGYTF
. few 14 TRBJ2-4 TRBV20-1 TGCAGTGCTAGAGATGGTCCCAGGGTGTACATTCAGTACTTC CSARDGPRVYIQYF
. few 13 TRBJ1-5 TRBV18 TGTGCCAGCTCAGCCCAGGGGAACCAGCCCCAGCATTTT CASSAQGNQPQHF
TRBD2 . 16 TRBJ2-1 TRBV10-3 TGTGCCACCTCTCCAGCGGGGGGTGAGTCCTACAATGAGCAGTTCTTC CATSPAGGESYNEQFF
. . 16 TRBJ2-5 TRBV6-1 TGTGCCAGCAGTGAAGCCTCCCTCATCTACCAAGAGACCCAGTACTTC CASSEASLIYQETQYF
. many 15 TRBJ2-1 TRBV12-3/TRBV12-4 TGTGCCAGCAGTTTGTGGCGGAGCTCCTACAATGAGCAGTTCTTC CASSLWRSSYNEQFF
TRBD1 few 15 TRBJ2-2 TRBV10-3 TGTGCCATCAGTGATCGGACAGGGGTTACCGGGGAGCTGTTTTTT CAISDRTGVTGELFF
TRBD1 . 15 TRBJ1-5 TRBV5-5 TGTGCCAGCAGCTTGGCGTGGGACAGGAATCAGCCCCAGCATTTT CASSLAWDRNQPQHF
TRBD1 . 14 TRBJ2-7 TRBV5-1 TGCGCCAGCAGCTCTACAGGGGACAACTACGAGCAGTACTTC CASSSTGDNYEQYF
TRBD1 . 14 TRBJ2-7 TRBV18 TGTGCCAGCTCACCTTATGACAGGGATTACGAGCAGTACTTC CASSPYDRDYEQYF
. few 11 TRBJ2-2 TRBV25-1 TGTGCCAGCAGTGAGGGAACGGAGCTGTTTTTT CASSEGTELFF
. few 15 TRBJ2-1 TRBV10-3 TGTGCCATCAGTTATGTTAGTGGGCCCTACAATGAGCAGTTCTTC CAISYVSGPYNEQFF
. few 16 TRBJ2-1 TRBV20-1 TGCAGTGCTAGAGGCACGGACTGGAGCTCCTACAATGAGCAGTTCTTC CSARGTDWSSYNEQFF
. . 14 TRBJ2-2 TRBV4-1 TGCGCCAGCTGCCGCTCTGGGGGTATAGGGGAGCTGTTTTTT CASCRSGGIGELFF
TRBD1 . 15 TRBJ2-7 TRBV29-1 TGCAGCGTTTCTTCCGGGACAGGGTCTGGCTACGAGCAGTACTTC CSVSSGTGSGYEQYF
. few 13 TRBJ1-1 TRBV9 TGTGCCAGCAGCGTAAGGGGGAACACTGAAGCTTTCTTT CASSVRGNTEAFF
TRBD2 many 15 TRBJ2-7 TRBV12-3/TRBV12-4 TGTGCCAGCAGTTTAGGACTAGCGGGACTAGGCGAGCAGTACTTC CASSLGLAGLGEQYF
TRBD1 . 14 TRBJ1-1 TRBV9 TGTGCCAGCAGCTCGACCGGGACAGGGCTTGAAGCTTTCTTT CASSSTGTGLEAFF
. many 13 TRBJ2-1 TRBV24-1 TGTGCCACCAGTGAGGGGACTCGCGCGGAGCAGTTCTTC CATSEGTRAEQFF
TRBD2 . 14 TRBJ2-7 TRBV20-1 TGCAGTGCTAGCGGGCTAGCGGGCTCCTACGAGCAGTACTTC CSASGLAGSYEQYF
. . 16 TRBJ2-5 TRBV28 TGTGCCAGCAGTTTATTTCTGGGGGCTCAAGGAGAGACCCAGTACTTC CASSLFLGAQGETQYF
TRBD2 few 17 TRBJ2-1 TRBV12-3/TRBV12-4 TGTGCCAGCATGGGGCTAGCGGGAAACGGAGGGTACAATGAGCAGTTCTTC CASMGLAGNGGYNEQFF
. few 17 TRBJ2-6 TRBV6-2/TRBV6-3 TGTGCCAGCAGTCCAGGAGGACACAGCTCTGGGGCCAACGTCCTGACTTTC CASSPGGHSSGANVLTF
TRBD1 . 13 TRBJ2-1 TRBV20-1 TGCAGCGCTGGACAGGGGCCAGGGAATGAGCAGTTCTTC CSAGQGPGNEQFF
TRBD2 . 15 TRBJ2-3 TRBV29-1 TGCAGCGTGTTCTCTAGCGGGGGATTCACAGATACGCAGTATTTT CSVFSSGGFTDTQYF